Given below is one T cell receptor (beta chain) in context. This entry comes from a study of blood T cell repertoires in COVID-19. Overall study context: Samples representing acute and convalescent COVID-19 were sourced from the United States, Italy and Spain. Nucleic acid was either cDNA or gDNA, and it came from T cells, B-cell-depleted T cells, or PBMCs.

Under the authors' procedure: Estimation of nucleated cell counts relied on the amplification of reference gene primers. Repertoires were generated with immunoSEQ multiplex PCR, while TCRdb's copy carries only in-frame clones and drops some. The V and J calls and clone size come from that table; D and trimming were worked out from the DNA. The repertoire holds 65,000 to 85,000 clones, with about 83% as singletons. Germline V CDR1 and CDR2: SGDLS, YYNGEE. V was cut by 1 base and J by 6 bases, with 19 bases left in between. The CDR3 spans 17 residues. Input material: peripheral blood. The clonotype originates from a man in his fifties with active COVID-19. The genes are TRBV9 and TRBJ2-2; D is perhaps TRBD1 (5 bases). The CDR3 DNA reads as TGTGCCAGCAGCGTAACCCCGACGACAGAGGTCCCCGGGGAGCTGTTTTTT. Its translation is CASSVTPTTEVPGELFF. Drawing the rest from reference TRBV9 and TRBJ2-2, the complete variable domain is DSGVTQTPKHLITATGQRVTLRCSPRSGDLSVYWYQQSLDQGLQFLIQYYNGEERAKGNILERFSAQQFPDLHSELNLSSLELGDSALYFCASSVTPTTEVPGELFFGEGSRLTVL.